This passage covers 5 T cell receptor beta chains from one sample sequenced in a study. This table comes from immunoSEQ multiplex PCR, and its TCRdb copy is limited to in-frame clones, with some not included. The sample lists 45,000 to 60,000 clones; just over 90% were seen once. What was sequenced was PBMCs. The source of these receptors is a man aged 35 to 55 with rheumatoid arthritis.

Here the CDR3 reads CASSPTGLAANTGELFF. CDR3 in DNA: TGTGCCAGCAGCCCAACCGGACTAGCGGCGAACACCGGGGAGCTGTTTTTT. This chain connects TRBV11-3 to TRBJ2-2; TRBD2 matches at 10 bases. The CDR3 has 17 amino acids. Germline CDR1 reads SGHNT; CDR2 reads YENEEA. V lost 5 bases to trimming and J lost 0 bases; unmatched junction nucleotides: 6.

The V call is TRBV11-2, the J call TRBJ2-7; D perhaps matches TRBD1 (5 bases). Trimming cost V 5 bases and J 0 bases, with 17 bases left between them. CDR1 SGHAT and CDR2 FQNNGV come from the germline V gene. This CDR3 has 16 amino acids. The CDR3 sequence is CASSRVGPLGSYEQYF. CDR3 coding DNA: TGTGCCAGCAGCCGGGTGGGGCCTCTGGGCTCCTACGAGCAGTACTTC.

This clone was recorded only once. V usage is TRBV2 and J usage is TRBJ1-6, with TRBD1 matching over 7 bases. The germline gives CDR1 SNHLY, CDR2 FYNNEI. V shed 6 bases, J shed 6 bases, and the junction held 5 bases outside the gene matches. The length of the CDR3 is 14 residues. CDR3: CASRGQVSNSPLHF. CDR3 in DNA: TGTGCCAGCAGAGGACAGGTCTCTAATTCACCCCTCCACTTT.

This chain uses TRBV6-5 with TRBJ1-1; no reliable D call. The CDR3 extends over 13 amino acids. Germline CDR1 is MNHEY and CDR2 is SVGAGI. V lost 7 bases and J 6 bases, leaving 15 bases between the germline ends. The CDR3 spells CASTPLLGAEAFF. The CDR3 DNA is TGTGCCAGCACCCCCCTCCTTGGAGCTGAAGCTTTCTTT.

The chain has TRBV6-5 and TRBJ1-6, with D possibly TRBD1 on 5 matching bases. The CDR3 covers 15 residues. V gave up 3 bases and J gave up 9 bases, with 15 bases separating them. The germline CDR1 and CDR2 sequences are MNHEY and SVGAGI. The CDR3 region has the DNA TGTGCCAGCAGTTATAGTACAGGTCATGGTTCACCCCTCCACTTT. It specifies CASSYSTGHGSPLHF.